This T cell receptor beta chain comes out of a study of T cells in localized non-small cell lung cancer. The study, taken as a whole, reports: T cell clonality was highest in uninvolved adjacent lung, above tumor. Longer overall survival accompanied higher blood T cell density. Across samples, adjacent lung featured a median around 55 of the top 100 tumor clones.

CDR3 length equals 13 residues. Trimming took 5 bases from V and 7 from J, leaving 9 bases between them. Per the germline V gene, CDR1 is MNHGY and CDR2 is SAAAGT. Adjacent lung lacking atypia came from at least 2 cm beyond the tumor margin. This clone was seen a handful of times. Its target is not known. TCRdb's table, derived via immunoSEQ multiplex PCR, lists solely in-frame clones and lacks some. The sample holds about 2,700 clones, around 37% seen once. The chain has TRBV6-8 and TRBJ1-6, with D hard to call. Sequences were derived from normal lung tissue next to the tumor, sampled before any cancer treatment. The TCR sequence derives from a woman aged 35-70 years with stage II squamous cell lung carcinoma. CDR3 sequence (DNA): TGTGCCAGCAGTGCGGTTGGGAATTCACCCCTCCACTTT. It yields the protein CASSAVGNSPLHF.